The 22 T cell receptor beta chains below were found in one sample sequenced in a study of blood T cell repertoires in COVID-19. Clones were sequenced by immunoSEQ multiplex PCR, and TCRdb holds only the in-frame ones, with some missing. Here the sample spans around 300,000 clones, roughly nine tenths being singletons. Sequencing input: peripheral blood. Receptor source: a woman in her thirties or forties who had recovered from COVID-19.

The CDR3 loop is CASSRAGPEQYF. The DNA for the CDR3 is TGTGCCAGCAGCCGTGCAGGGCCTGAGCAGTACTTC. This rearrangement joins TRBV11-2 to TRBJ2-7; a weak D match, TRBD1 (5 bases). V was pared by 5 bases and J by 7 bases, with 12 bases between. CDR3 length equals 12 residues. CDR1 and CDR2 (germline): SGHAT, FQNNGV.

The chain carries TRBV5-1 and TRBJ2-3; 8 nucleotides match TRBD2. In germline, CDR1 is SGHRS, CDR2 YFSETQ. The J segment lost 6 bases and the V segment lost 0 bases, leaving 15 bases of the junction unmatched. The CDR3 contains 18 residues. As DNA, the CDR3 is TGCGCCAGCAGCTTGGATCTGGGTCTAGCGGGTCGGGCGGATACGCAGTATTTT. Protein: CASSLDLGLAGRADTQYF. Supplemented by reference TRBV5-1 and TRBJ2-3, the full variable domain reads KAGVTQTPRYLIKTRGQQVTLSCSPISGHRSVSWYQQTPGQGLQFLFEYFSETQRNKGNFPGRFSGRQFSNSRSEMNVSTLELGDSALYLCASSLDLGLAGRADTQYFGPGTRLTVL.

V gene TRBV5-1 combines with J gene TRBJ2-3, with 10 bases that match TRBD2. The V and J ends lost 4 bases and 1 base, in that order; junction bases with no gene match: 6. CDR1 and CDR2 from the germline V gene are SGHRS and YFSETQ. This CDR3 has 16 amino acids. CDR3 amino acids: CASSASGTSGTDTQYF. CDR3 nucleotides: TGCGCCAGCAGCGCCTCCGGGACTAGCGGCACAGATACGCAGTATTTT.

This chain links TRBV7-9 with TRBJ2-6, with 8 bases that match TRBD2. The ends lost 1 base at V and 2 bases at J; junction bases unmatched: 1. The germline V gene has CDR1 SEHNR and CDR2 FQNEAQ (reference sequence). The CDR3 covers 16 residues. The CDR3 loop reads CASSLVSGAGANVLTF. DNA for the CDR3: TGTGCCAGCAGCTTAGTTAGCGGGGCTGGGGCCAACGTCCTGACTTTC.

The chain is built from TRBV25-1 and TRBJ1-2; D perhaps matches TRBD1 (5 bases). Trimming removed 9 bases from V and 7 bases from J, with 12 bases in between. This CDR3 is 11 amino acids long. The germline V gene has CDR1 MGHDK and CDR2 SYGVNS. The CDR3: CASGAGSGYTF. In DNA form, the CDR3 reads TGTGCCAGTGGGGCCGGGAGTGGCTACACCTTC.

The chain links TRBV25-1 to TRBJ1-6; no reliable D call. The V gene lost 5 bases and the J gene lost 8 bases, with 13 bases spanning the gap. Germline V gives CDR1 MGHDK, CDR2 SYGVNS. The CDR3 runs to 14 residues. The DNA of the CDR3 is TGTGCCAGCAGTCCTCCTGGGAGGGATTCACCCCTCCACTTT. Its protein product is CASSPPGRDSPLHF.

The chain links TRBV4-1 to TRBJ2-1, with TRBD2 matching 7 bases. V shed 0 bases, J shed 8 bases, and the junction held 10 bases outside the gene matches. CDR1 and CDR2 (germline): MGHRA, YSYEKL. CDR3 length: 16 residues. The CDR3 DNA is TGCGCCAGCAGCCAAGATCGAATAGCGGGTGTTGATGAGCAGTTCTTC. It codes for CASSQDRIAGVDEQFF.

The chain has TRBV7-7 and TRBJ2-7; 10 bases match TRBD2. The length of the CDR3 is 15 residues. In germline, CDR1 is SSHAT, CDR2 FNYEAQ (reference sequence). The CDR3 reads CAAWKFGLAADEQYF. For the CDR3, the DNA is TGTGCTGCTTGGAAATTCGGACTAGCGGCAGATGAGCAGTACTTC.

The chain couples TRBV7-8 to TRBJ1-6; 7 nucleotides line up with TRBD1. Unmatched junction bases numbered 4, after V lost 1 base and J lost 7 bases. Germline V gives CDR1 SGHVS, CDR2 FQNEAQ. The CDR3 is made up of 15 amino acids. CDR3 sequence (DNA): TGTGCCAGCAGCTTAGAACACAGGGGAAATTCACCCCTCCACTTT. Encoded protein: CASSLEHRGNSPLHF.

CDR3 DNA sequence: TGCAGCGTTGGCGGGGCGGAAGATACGCAGTATTTT. Encoded protein: CSVGGAEDTQYF. The chain is built from TRBV29-1 and TRBJ2-3; TRBD2 might be the D (6 bases). This CDR3 has 12 residues. V was trimmed by 4 bases and J by 5 bases, leaving 10 bases between them. Germline V gene lookup returns CDR1 SQVTM and CDR2 ANQGSEA.

V gene TRBV6-5 combines with J gene TRBJ1-3, with D maybe TRBD1 (6 bases). The length of the CDR3 is 14 residues. Trimming pared 5 bases from V and 1 base from J, leaving 9 bases between. Germline values: CDR1 MNHEY, CDR2 SVGAGI. The CDR3 loop reads CASSRGTSGNTIYF. CDR3 coding DNA: TGTGCCAGCAGTCGAGGGACATCTGGAAACACCATATATTTT.

The chain has TRBV5-8 and TRBJ2-2; D may be TRBD2 (5 bases). This CDR3 is 15 amino acids long. CDR1 SGHTS and CDR2 YDEGEE come from the germline V gene. Trimming left V 3 bases short and J 0 bases short, with 9 bases between. In nucleotides, the CDR3 is TGTGCCAGCAGCTGGAGACTAACGAACACCGGGGAGCTGTTTTTT. This sequence encodes CASSWRLTNTGELFF.

This clone is a singleton in its sample. This chain uses TRBV19 with TRBJ2-5, with TRBD1 matching 10 bases. Germline values: CDR1 LNHDA, CDR2 SQIVND (reference sequence). V trimming: 7 bases; J trimming: 5 bases; junction bases outside the gene matches: 16. The CDR3 loop spans 17 amino acids. CDR3 nucleotides: TGTGCCAGTACTACCGGACAGGGGGTGGCATCGGGGGAGACCCAGTACTTC. It translates to CASTTGQGVASGETQYF.

The rearrangement links TRBV9 to TRBJ1-3; D is unclear. V was shortened by 1 base and J by 3 bases, with 8 bases between the two germline ends. The CDR3 extends over 14 amino acids. The V gene's germline CDR1 is SGDLS and CDR2 YYNGEE. The CDR3 is CASSVNGLGNTIYF. The CDR3 bases are TGTGCCAGCAGCGTAAATGGCCTTGGAAACACCATATATTTT.

A single count supports this clone. The genes are TRBV11-2 and TRBJ2-5, with 9 bases that match TRBD1. Trimming at V came to 5 bases and at J to 5 bases, leaving 6 bases not matched to a gene. From germline, CDR1 is SGHAT and CDR2 FQNNGV. This CDR3 contains 14 residues. CDR3 sequence reads: CASSPLGQGETQYF. The CDR3 nucleotides are TGTGCCAGCAGCCCGCTTGGACAGGGGGAGACCCAGTACTTC.

The chain employs TRBV9 and TRBJ2-1, with 10 bases lining up with TRBD2. Germline V gives CDR1 SGDLS, CDR2 YYNGEE. Trimming took 3 bases from V and 2 from J; bases not matched to a gene: 2. This CDR3 region has 15 residues. The DNA for the CDR3 is TGTGCCAGCAGCGAACTAGCGGGGACCTACAATGAGCAGTTCTTC. Translating it yields CASSELAGTYNEQFF.

The J gene is TRBJ2-5, the V gene TRBV5-1; perhaps TRBD2 as D (6 bases). The CDR3 is 14 amino acids. Trimming took off 0 bases at V and 5 bases at J, with 11 bases between the two ends. Germline V CDR1 and CDR2: SGHRS, YFSETQ. DNA for the CDR3: TGCGCCAGCAGCTTGGGGGCGGGGAGCGAGACCCAGTACTTC. Its translation: CASSLGAGSETQYF.

The chain is built from TRBV25-1 and TRBJ2-3, with a weak D call TRBD1 (6 bases). The CDR3 has 14 amino acids. The ends were cut back, 4 bases at V and 3 bases at J, with 11 bases in the middle. Looked up from germline, CDR1 is MGHDK and CDR2 is SYGVNS. The CDR3 spells CASSGTGQTDTQYF. Written as DNA, the CDR3 is TGTGCCAGCAGTGGAACAGGGCAGACAGATACGCAGTATTTT.

The chain combines TRBV15 with TRBJ1-4, with 8 bases aligning to TRBD1. Germline CDR1 is LNHNV and CDR2 is YYDKDF (reference sequence). V gave up 1 base and J gave up 5 bases; unmatched junction bases: 0. CDR3 length: 14 amino acids. The CDR3 spells CATSRGTGNEKLFF. In DNA, the CDR3 is TGTGCCACCAGCAGAGGGACAGGGAATGAAAAACTGTTTTTT.

A remark on this clone: This CDR3 is also generated by other DNA sequences in the sample. The genes are TRBV18 and TRBJ2-7, with 11 positions matching TRBD2. With 6 bases clipped from V and 6 bases from J, the junction kept 16 bases outside the gene matches. The germline V gene encodes CDR1 KGHSH and CDR2 LQKENI. The CDR3 runs 17 residues. The CDR3, as DNA: TGTGCCAGCTCCCCGCCCAGTTTAGGTAGCGGGAGGGGCGAGCAGTACTTC. It encodes CASSPPSLGSGRGEQYF.

J is TRBJ1-1 and V is TRBV30; the D gene is possibly TRBD1 (6 bases). V was cut by 5 bases and J by 4 bases, with 14 bases left in between. This CDR3 comprises 13 residues. CDR1 and CDR2 (germline): GTSNPN, SVGIG (reference sequence). CDR3: CAWARWGRTEAFF. DNA for the CDR3: TGTGCCTGGGCCCGCTGGGGGCGCACTGAAGCTTTCTTT.

The chain links TRBV19 to TRBJ2-1, with a tentative D call TRBD2 (5 bases). Trimming removed 5 bases from V and 4 bases from J, with 15 bases in between. Germline CDR1 LNHDA, CDR2 SQIVND (reference sequence). The CDR3 is 15 residues long. The CDR3 DNA reads TGTGCCAGTAGTCTGGGCACAGCGGTTTACAATGAGCAGTTCTTC. This encodes CASSLGTAVYNEQFF.